These 2 T cell receptor beta chains came from one sample sequenced in a study of blood T cell repertoires in COVID-19. Data came from immunoSEQ multiplex PCR; TCRdb stores just in-frame clones and leaves some out. The data hold tens of thousands of clones, with about three quarters observed a single time. Input material: peripheral blood. These receptors were obtained from a human donor in a cohort sampled during active COVID-19.

This chain connects TRBV19 to TRBJ2-7; TRBD2 matches 12 bases. The ends lost 5 bases at V and 4 bases at J; junction bases unmatched: 6. The CDR3 spans 15 residues. Per germline, CDR1 LNHDA and CDR2 SQIVND (reference sequence). CDR3 loop: CASSLLTSGGYEQYF. The CDR3 bases are TGTGCCAGTAGTCTCCTGACTAGCGGGGGTTACGAGCAGTACTTC.

The chain links TRBV5-1 to TRBJ2-1; 16 bases are shared with TRBD2. V lost 4 bases, J lost 9 bases, and 4 bases stayed unmatched. Germline CDR1 is SGHRS and CDR2 is YFSETQ. The CDR3 loop spans 15 amino acids. The CDR3, as DNA: TGCGCCAGCAGCACGGGACTAGCGGGGGGGATTGAGCAGTTCTTC. Translation: CASSTGLAGGIEQFF. Drawing the rest from reference TRBV5-1 and TRBJ2-1, the complete variable domain is KAGVTQTPRYLIKTRGQQVTLSCSPISGHRSVSWYQQTPGQGLQFLFEYFSETQRNKGNFPGRFSGRQFSNSRSEMNVSTLELGDSALYLCASSTGLAGGIEQFFGPGTRLTVL.